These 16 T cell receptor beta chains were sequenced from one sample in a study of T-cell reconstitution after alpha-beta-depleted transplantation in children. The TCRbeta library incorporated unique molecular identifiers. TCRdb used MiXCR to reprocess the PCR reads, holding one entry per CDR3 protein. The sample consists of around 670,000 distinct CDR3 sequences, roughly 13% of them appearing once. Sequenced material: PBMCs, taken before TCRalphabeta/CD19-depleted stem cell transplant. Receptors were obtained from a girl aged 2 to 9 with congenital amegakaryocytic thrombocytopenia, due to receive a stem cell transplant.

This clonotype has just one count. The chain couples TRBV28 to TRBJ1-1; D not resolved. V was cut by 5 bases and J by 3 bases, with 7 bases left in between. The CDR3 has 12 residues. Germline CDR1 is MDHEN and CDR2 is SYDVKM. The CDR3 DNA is TGTGCCAGCAGTAATTATTACACTGAAGCTTTCTTT. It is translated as CASSNYYTEAFF.

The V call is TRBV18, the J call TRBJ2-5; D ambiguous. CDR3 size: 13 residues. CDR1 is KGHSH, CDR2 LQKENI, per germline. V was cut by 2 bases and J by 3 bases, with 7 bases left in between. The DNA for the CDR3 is TGTGCCAGCTCACCATTCACAGAAGAGACCCAGTACTTC. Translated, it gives CASSPFTEETQYF.

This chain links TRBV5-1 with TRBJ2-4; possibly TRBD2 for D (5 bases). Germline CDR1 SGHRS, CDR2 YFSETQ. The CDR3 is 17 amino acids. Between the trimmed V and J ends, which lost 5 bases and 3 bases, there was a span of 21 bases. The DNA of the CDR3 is TGCGCCAGCAGGCGAGCAGGAATCGTACGGGGCAAAAACATTCAGTACTTC. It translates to CASRRAGIVRGKNIQYF.

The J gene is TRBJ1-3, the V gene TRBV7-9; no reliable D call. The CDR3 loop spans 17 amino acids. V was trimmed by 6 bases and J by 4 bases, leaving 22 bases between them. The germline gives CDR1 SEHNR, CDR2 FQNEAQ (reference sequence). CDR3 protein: CASRPKRIQNSGNTIYF. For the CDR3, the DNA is TGTGCCAGCAGACCAAAAAGAATACAGAACTCCGGAAACACCATATATTTT.

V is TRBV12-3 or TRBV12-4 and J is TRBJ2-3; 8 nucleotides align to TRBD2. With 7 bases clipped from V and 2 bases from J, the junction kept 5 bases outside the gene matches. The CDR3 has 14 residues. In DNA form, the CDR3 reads TGTGCCAGCACAATAGCGGGAACCACAGATACGCAGTATTTT. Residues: CASTIAGTTDTQYF.

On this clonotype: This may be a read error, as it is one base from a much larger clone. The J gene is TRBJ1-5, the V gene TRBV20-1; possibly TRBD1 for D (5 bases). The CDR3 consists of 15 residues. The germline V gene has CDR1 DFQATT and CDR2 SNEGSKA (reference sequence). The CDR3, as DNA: TGCAGTGCTAGCCCCGGGGCAGCTCTTCATCACCCCCAGCATTTT. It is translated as CSASPGAALHHPQHF.

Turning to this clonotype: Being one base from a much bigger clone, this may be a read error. Here the CDR3 reads CASSLNLAGAAHEQYF. In DNA, the CDR3 is TGCGCCAGCAGCCTAAATTTAGCGGGAGCTGCCCACGAGCAGTACTTC. V and J are TRBV5-1 and TRBJ2-7; 9 bases are shared with TRBD2. This CDR3 comprises 16 residues. Germline V lookup: CDR1 SGHRS, CDR2 YFSETQ. V was pared by 4 bases and J by 5 bases, with 13 bases of the junction left unmatched.

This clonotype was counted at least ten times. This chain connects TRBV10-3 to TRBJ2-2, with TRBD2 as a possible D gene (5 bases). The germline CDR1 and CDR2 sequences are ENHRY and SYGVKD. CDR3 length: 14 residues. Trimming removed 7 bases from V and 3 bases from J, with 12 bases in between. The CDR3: CAITAGRDTGELFF. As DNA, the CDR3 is TGTGCCATCACGGCTGGGAGAGACACCGGGGAGCTGTTTTTT.

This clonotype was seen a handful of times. The CDR3 region has the DNA TGTGCCAGCAGCTTAAATGCTGCCGGATCCAACTACAATGAGCAGTTCTTC. Its protein product is CASSLNAAGSNYNEQFF. The chain uses TRBV7-6 and TRBJ2-1, with D unclear. The CDR3 extends over 17 amino acids. V lost 2 bases and J 3 bases, leaving 17 bases between the germline ends. Germline V gives CDR1 SGHVS, CDR2 FNYEAQ.

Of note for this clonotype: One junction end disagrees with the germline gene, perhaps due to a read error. Written as DNA, the CDR3 is TGCGCCAGCAGCTTGGTGGGATTTACAGCGGGCGAGCAGCACTTC. Amino acids: CASSLVGFTAGEQHF. The chain employs TRBV5-1 and TRBJ2-7, with a possible D match to TRBD2 (6 bases). Germline CDR1 reads SGHRS; CDR2 reads YFSETQ. The CDR3 is 15 residues long.

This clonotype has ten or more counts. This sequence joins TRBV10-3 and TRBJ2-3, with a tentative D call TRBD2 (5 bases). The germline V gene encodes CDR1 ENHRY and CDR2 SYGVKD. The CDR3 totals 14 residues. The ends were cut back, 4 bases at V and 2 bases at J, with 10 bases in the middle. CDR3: CAISVMRDTDTQYF. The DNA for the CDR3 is TGTGCCATCAGTGTTATGAGGGACACAGATACGCAGTATTTT.

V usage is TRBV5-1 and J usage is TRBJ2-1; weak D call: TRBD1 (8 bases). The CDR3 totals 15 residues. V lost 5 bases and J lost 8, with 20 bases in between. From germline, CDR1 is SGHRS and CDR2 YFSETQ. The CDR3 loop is CASSLQGGYTDEQFF. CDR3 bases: TGCGCCAGCAGTTTACAGGGGGGGTATACGGATGAGCAGTTCTTC.

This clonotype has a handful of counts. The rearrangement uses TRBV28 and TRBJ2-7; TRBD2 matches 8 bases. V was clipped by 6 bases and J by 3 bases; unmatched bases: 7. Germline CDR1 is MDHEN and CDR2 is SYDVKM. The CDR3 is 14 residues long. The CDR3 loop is CASRRGDWVYEQYF. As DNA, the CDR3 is TGTGCCAGCAGGCGGGGGGACTGGGTCTACGAGCAGTACTTC.

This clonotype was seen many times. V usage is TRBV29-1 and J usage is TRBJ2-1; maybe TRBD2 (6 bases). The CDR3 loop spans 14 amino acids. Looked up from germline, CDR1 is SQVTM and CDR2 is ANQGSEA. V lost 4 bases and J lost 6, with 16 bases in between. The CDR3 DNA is TGCAGCGTTGTGGCTAGCGAGAGTGTCAATGAGCAGTTCTTC. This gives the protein CSVVASESVNEQFF.

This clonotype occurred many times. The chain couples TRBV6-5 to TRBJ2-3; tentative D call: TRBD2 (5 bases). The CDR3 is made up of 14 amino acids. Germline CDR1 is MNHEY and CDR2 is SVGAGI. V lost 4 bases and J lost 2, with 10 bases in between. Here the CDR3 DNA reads TGTGCCAGCAGTTCCAGGACTCCCACAGATACGCAGTATTTT. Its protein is CASSSRTPTDTQYF.

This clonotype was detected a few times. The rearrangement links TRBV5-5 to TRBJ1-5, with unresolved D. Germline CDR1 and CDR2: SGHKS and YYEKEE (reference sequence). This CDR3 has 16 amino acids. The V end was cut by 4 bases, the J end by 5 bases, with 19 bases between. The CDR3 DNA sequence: TGTGCCAGCAGCCTAATTGCCCGGACCTCAGATCAGCCCCAGCATTTT. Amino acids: CASSLIARTSDQPQHF.